This TCR beta chain was sequenced for a study of beta chain features in type 1 diabetes (dated by TCRdb to the late 2010s). Looking at the study overall: Mean age, gender distribution, total cell number and subset yield did not differ between patients and healthy donors. A total of 107,917,701 sorted cells were examined across all samples, and the number of cells per subset was strongly correlated with RNA yield. In the study, recently diagnosed type 1 diabetes patients and matched healthy donors were compared on the TCRB repertoires of their sorted circulating CD4+ T cell subsets. Whereas all 30 or so donors provided naive and central memory subsets, regulatory and stem cell-like memory subsets were isolated from just 8 patients and roughly eight healthy donors.

The full study reports these points: PCR might favor shorter templates, but patient and control samples were amplified and corrected together, so any skew would affect both groups equally. Naive, central memory and regulatory TCRB repertoires appeared to be more similar among patients than among healthy donors. Fewer insertions and more nucleotide deletions at VDJ recombination sites were observed in patients with type 1 diabetes, implying thymic rearrangement abnormalities. Only small numbers of individuals were included in the HLA sub-analyses, which left unresolved whether HLA type had any influence on TCRB rearrangement. Because cDNA was sequenced instead of genomic DNA, highly expressing activated cells could be over-represented, though the groups showed no difference in activation or CD3 levels. Type 1 diabetes patients showed a moderate but significant shortening of TCRB CDR3 length in all four CD4+ subsets.

The entire amount of isolated RNA was reverse transcribed using the High Capacity cDNA Reverse Transcription Kit, so the sequenced TCRB transcripts were expressed ones. Deep immunoSEQ sequencing was applied to naive, central memory and regulatory T cell samples, giving an average of about 3.8 million total reads per sample. After sorted cells were lysed in RLT buffer, RNA was extracted with DNase-treated RNeasy Micro or Mini kits, with the choice depending on cell number. Each cell subset was processed on its own to prevent cross-contamination, while patient and healthy donor samples were processed together. TCRB sequences were amplified from cDNA with the immunoSEQ multiplex PCR, producing 87-bp fragments spanning the CDR3 region. The amplicons were sequenced using the Illumina HiSeq platform. In the source study's methods: Synthetic template baselines were used to correct PCR bias computationally, reads within Hamming distance 2 were collapsed, and singletons that could not be merged were discarded. Reads were aligned against IMGT to assign V, D and J genes, CDR3 length and insertions or deletions at six rearrangement sites. Within each subset, clonotype counts were normalized to sorted cell number, after which true diversity and Gini coefficients were computed with the tcR R package. The overlap coefficient, calculated on TCRB nucleotide sequences, was used to measure repertoire sharing. The table was pulled from immuneACCESS by TCRdb, which kept in-frame rearrangements only. Such tables lose some clones; where checked, under half of the loss comes from unresolved V genes, and the rest has no known cause. That table furnishes V, J and clone size, whereas the DNA furnished D and trimming. The sample table contains more than 150,000 clones; only one count was recorded for 13% of them. The ten largest clones add up to 0.62% of the sample.

A word on this clone: Its binding antigen is unknown. No much larger clone is present one base from it, and per-base qualities are unavailable.

Each donor gave one peripheral blood draw, averaging approximately 120 mL, which was collected into heparinised tubes. Naive, central memory, regulatory and stem cell-like memory CD4+ T cells were sorted on a BD FACSAria II using a panel including CD45RO, CCR7, CD25, CD127, CD95 and CD27. A purity above 95% was achieved for all sorted populations. PBMCs were isolated right away by Lymphoprep density gradient centrifugation and were stained directly, without culture. So that batch effects would be minimized, each experiment stained and sorted samples in pairs, pairing one healthy donor with one patient. Its CDR3 holds 17 amino acids, cysteine through phenylalanine. The DNA shown is the 51-base CDR3, in frame from base 1. Via the germline V gene (reference sequence), CDR1 is PRHDT and CDR2 FYEKMQ. V is clipped by 5 bases and J by 4 bases, and the sequence between their germline boundaries is 23 bases long.

The TCR sequence derives from a woman aged 18-30 years in good health. The sample was central memory CD4+ T cells from blood. The sequence links TRBV13 to TRBJ2-5; tentative D gene TRBD2, with 7 bases matching. The DNA sequence is TGTGCCAGCAGCCCCAGAGATGGGGAGGGGGGAAGAGAGACCCAGTACTTC. This encodes CASSPRDGEGGRETQYF.